These 13 T cell receptor beta chains originate from one sample sequenced in a study of blood T cell repertoires in COVID-19. This table comes from immunoSEQ multiplex PCR, and its TCRdb copy is limited to in-frame clones, with some not included. This sample carries some 200,000 clones, around 80% of them seen once, and the ten largest clones take 1.4%. The sequencing input was peripheral blood. The source is a woman aged 40 to 50 who had recovered from COVID-19.

This clone was found once. The rearrangement uses TRBV5-8 and TRBJ2-7; 7 positions agree with TRBD1. Germline V gene data show CDR1 as SGHTS and CDR2 as YDEGEE. V lost 0 bases and J lost 2; bases outside the gene matches: 8. The CDR3 has 16 residues. The CDR3 sequence: CASSLAKTGYAYEQYF. For the CDR3, the DNA is TGTGCCAGCAGCTTGGCAAAGACAGGGTATGCCTACGAGCAGTACTTC.

J is TRBJ1-2 and V is TRBV2; D is uncertain. This CDR3 has 12 amino acids. Trimming stripped 8 bases from V and 0 bases from J, with 7 bases between. Germline V gene lookup returns CDR1 SNHLY and CDR2 FYNNEI. CDR3 bases: TGTGCCAGCCTTTTAGCTAACTATGGCTACACCTTC. Its translation: CASLLANYGYTF.

The V gene is TRBV7-3, the J gene TRBJ1-2, with no clear D. The ends were cut back, 5 bases at V and 2 bases at J, with 12 bases in the middle. This CDR3 has 14 amino acids. From germline, CDR1 is SGHTA and CDR2 FQGTGA. CDR3 residues: CASSERDANYGYTF. CDR3 DNA: TGTGCCAGCAGCGAACGGGATGCCAACTATGGCTACACCTTC.

The chain employs TRBV3-1 (or the pseudogene TRBV3-2) and TRBJ2-7, with D possibly being TRBD1 (5 bases). V was pared by 3 bases and J by 6 bases, with 15 bases between. This CDR3 has 14 residues. CDR1 and CDR2 (germline): LGHDT, YNNKEL (reference sequence). Here the CDR3 reads CASSQQGRVGEQYF. The CDR3 DNA follows: TGTGCCAGCAGCCAGCAGGGAAGGGTAGGCGAGCAGTACTTC.

The chain joins TRBV3-1 (or the pseudogene TRBV3-2) to TRBJ2-6; TRBD2 matches at 7 bases. The CDR3 runs 23 residues. Germline V gene lookup returns CDR1 LGHDT and CDR2 YNNKEL (reference sequence). After removal of 1 base from V and 1 base from J, the junction contained 22 bases not matched to a gene. DNA for the CDR3: TGTGCCAGCAGCCAAGTGGGTCGTGGGGGGGTCAGGGATACGGAATCTGGGGCCAACGTCCTGACTTTC. Translated: CASSQVGRGGVRDTESGANVLTF.

CDR3 region: CASILVGGADYGYTF. CDR3 nucleotides: TGTGCCAGCATCCTGGTAGGAGGGGCAGACTATGGCTACACCTTC. V and J are TRBV2 and TRBJ1-2; maybe TRBD1 (5 bases). The ends were cut back, 7 bases at V and 3 bases at J, with 18 bases in the middle. From germline, CDR1 is SNHLY and CDR2 FYNNEI. The CDR3 consists of 15 residues.

The chain uses TRBV4-1 and TRBJ1-4, with D hard to call. Trimming took off 0 bases at V and 7 bases at J, with 3 bases between the two ends. Germline-derived CDR1 and CDR2 are MGHRA and YSYEKL. This CDR3 comprises 12 residues. In nucleotides, the CDR3 is TGCGCCAGCAGCCAAGACAGTGAAAAACTGTTTTTT. It translates to CASSQDSEKLFF.

This clone has a single count. V gene TRBV6-2 or TRBV6-3 combines with J gene TRBJ2-7; D possibly corresponds to TRBD2 (5 bases). Germline CDR1 and CDR2: MNHEY and SVGEGT. CDR3 length: 15 residues. V was clipped by 0 bases and J by 2 bases, with 11 bases between them. The CDR3 DNA sequence: TGTGCCAGCAGTTACTCCAGGACTGATCCCTACGAGCAGTACTTC. Amino acid sequence: CASSYSRTDPYEQYF.

This chain connects TRBV11-3 to TRBJ1-6; maybe TRBD1 (6 bases). Germline CDR1 reads SGHNT; CDR2 reads YENEEA. The CDR3 is made up of 13 amino acids. Trimming removed 11 bases at V and 9 bases at J, with 17 bases between. In nucleotides, the CDR3 is TGTGCCTCCGGGCGGGGGGCGAGTTCACCCCTCCACTTT. It codes for CASGRGASSPLHF.

This clone was detected once. This chain uses TRBV7-9 with TRBJ2-5, with TRBD2 identical over 15 bases. V lost 5 bases, J lost 5 bases, and 9 bases stayed unmatched. Germline V gives CDR1 SEHNR, CDR2 FQNEAQ (reference sequence). CDR3 length: 17 amino acids. This CDR3 reads CASSPRTSGGARETQYF. The CDR3 bases are TGTGCCAGCAGCCCACGGACTAGCGGGGGGGCCCGGGAGACCCAGTACTTC.

This clone occurred a few times. This chain uses TRBV6-6 with TRBJ2-5; the match to TRBD2 covers 12 bases. V shed 7 bases, J shed 5 bases, and the junction held 8 bases outside the gene matches. CDR1 is MNHNY, CDR2 SVGAGI, per germline (reference sequence). This CDR3 is 15 amino acids long. The CDR3 nucleotides read TGTGCCAGCACTCAACTAGCGGGGGGTCGGGAGACCCAGTACTTC. Amino acids: CASTQLAGGRETQYF.

The V call is TRBV6-5, the J call TRBJ1-1; 7 bases match TRBD1. This CDR3 is 12 amino acids long. In germline, CDR1 is MNHEY, CDR2 SVGAGI. Trimming at V came to 2 bases and at J to 7 bases, leaving 1 base not matched to a gene. For the CDR3, the DNA is TGTGCCAGCAGTTACGGGGACAGTGAAGCTTTCTTT. Its translation is CASSYGDSEAFF.

This clone was seen more than once but under ten times. This rearrangement joins TRBV5-1 to TRBJ1-6; 9 bases are a match to TRBD1. Germline V gene data show CDR1 as SGHRS and CDR2 as YFSETQ. The CDR3 is 14 amino acids. The ends lost 4 bases at V and 8 bases at J; junction bases unmatched: 4. The CDR3 nucleotides are TGCGCCAGCAGCGACACAGGGGGCTATTCACCCCTCCACTTT. Protein sequence: CASSDTGGYSPLHF.